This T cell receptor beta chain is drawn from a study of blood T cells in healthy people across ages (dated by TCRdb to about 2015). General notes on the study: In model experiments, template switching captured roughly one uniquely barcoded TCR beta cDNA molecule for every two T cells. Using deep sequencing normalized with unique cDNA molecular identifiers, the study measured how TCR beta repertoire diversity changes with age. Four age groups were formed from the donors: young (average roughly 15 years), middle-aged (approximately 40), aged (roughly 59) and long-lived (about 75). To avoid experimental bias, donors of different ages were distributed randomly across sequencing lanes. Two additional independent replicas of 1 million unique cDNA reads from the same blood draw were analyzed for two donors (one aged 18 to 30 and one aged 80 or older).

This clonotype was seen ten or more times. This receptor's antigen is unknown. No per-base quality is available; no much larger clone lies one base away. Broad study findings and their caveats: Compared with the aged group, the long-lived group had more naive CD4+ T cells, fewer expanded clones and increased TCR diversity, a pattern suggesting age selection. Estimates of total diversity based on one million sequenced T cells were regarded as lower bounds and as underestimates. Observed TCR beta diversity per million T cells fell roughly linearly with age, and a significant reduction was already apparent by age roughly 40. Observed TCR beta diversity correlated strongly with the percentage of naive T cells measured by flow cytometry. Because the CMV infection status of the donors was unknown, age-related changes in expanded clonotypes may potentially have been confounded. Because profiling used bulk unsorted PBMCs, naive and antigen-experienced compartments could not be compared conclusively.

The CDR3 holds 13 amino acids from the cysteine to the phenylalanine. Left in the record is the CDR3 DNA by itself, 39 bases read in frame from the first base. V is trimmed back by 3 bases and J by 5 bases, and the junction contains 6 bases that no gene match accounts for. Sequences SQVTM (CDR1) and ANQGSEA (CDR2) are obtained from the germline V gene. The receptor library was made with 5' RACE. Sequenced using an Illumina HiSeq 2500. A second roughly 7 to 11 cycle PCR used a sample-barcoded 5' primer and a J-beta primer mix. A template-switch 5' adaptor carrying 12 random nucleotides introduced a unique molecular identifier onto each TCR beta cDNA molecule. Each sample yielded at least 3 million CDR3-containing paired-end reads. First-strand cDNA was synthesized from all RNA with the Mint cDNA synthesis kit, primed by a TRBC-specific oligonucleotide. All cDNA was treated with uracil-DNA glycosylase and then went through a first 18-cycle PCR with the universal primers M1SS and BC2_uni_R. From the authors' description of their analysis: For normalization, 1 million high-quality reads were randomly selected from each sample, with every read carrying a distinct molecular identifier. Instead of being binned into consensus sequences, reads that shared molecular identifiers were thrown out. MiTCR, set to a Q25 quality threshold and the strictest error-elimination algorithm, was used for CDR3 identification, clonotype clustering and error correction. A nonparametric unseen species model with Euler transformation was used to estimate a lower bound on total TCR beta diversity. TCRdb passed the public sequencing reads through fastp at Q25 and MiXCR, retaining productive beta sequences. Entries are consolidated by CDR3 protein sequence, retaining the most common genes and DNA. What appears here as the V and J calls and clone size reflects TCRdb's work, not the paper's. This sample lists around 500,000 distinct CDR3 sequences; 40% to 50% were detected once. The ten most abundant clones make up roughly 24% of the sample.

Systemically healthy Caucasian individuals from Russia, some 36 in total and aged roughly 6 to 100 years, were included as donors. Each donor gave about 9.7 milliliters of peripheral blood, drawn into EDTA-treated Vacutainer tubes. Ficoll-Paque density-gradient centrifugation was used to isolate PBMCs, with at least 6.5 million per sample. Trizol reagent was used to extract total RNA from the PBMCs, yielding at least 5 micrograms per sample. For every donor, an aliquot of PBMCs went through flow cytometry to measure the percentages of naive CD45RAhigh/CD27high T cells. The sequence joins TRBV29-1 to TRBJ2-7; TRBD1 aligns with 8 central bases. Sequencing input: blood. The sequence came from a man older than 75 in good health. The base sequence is TGCAGCGTTGACGCCGGACAGGGACACGAGCAGTACTTC. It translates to CSVDAGQGHEQYF.